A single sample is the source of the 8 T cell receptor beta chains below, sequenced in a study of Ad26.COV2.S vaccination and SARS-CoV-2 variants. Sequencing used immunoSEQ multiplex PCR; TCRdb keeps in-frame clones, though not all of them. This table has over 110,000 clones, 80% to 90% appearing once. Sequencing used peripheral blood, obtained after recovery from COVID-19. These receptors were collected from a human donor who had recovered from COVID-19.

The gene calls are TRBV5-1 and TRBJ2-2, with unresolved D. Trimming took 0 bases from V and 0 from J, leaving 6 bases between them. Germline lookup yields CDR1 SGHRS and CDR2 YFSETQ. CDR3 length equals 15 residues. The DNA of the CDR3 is TGCGCCAGCAGCTTGGCACCCCCGAACACCGGGGAGCTGTTTTTT. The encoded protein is CASSLAPPNTGELFF. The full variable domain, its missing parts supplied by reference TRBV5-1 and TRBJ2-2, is KAGVTQTPRYLIKTRGQQVTLSCSPISGHRSVSWYQQTPGQGLQFLFEYFSETQRNKGNFPGRFSGRQFSNSRSEMNVSTLELGDSALYLCASSLAPPNTGELFFGEGSRLTVL.

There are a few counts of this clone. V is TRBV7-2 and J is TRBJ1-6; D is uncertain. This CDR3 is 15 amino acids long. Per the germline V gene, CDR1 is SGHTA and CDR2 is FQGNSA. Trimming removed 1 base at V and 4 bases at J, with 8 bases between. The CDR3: CASSLGAQYNSPLHF. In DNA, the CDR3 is TGTGCCAGCAGCTTAGGAGCACAGTATAATTCACCCCTCCACTTT.

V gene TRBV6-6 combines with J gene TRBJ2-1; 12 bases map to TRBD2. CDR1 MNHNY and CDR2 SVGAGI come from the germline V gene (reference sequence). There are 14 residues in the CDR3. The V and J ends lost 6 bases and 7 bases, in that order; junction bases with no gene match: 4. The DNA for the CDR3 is TGTGCCAGCAGATACCTAGCGGGGGGGAATGAGCAGTTCTTC. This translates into CASRYLAGGNEQFF.

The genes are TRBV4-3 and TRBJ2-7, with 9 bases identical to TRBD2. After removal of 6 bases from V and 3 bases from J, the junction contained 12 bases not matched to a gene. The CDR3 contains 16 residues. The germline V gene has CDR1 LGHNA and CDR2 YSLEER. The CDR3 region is CASSPTRGGGGYEQYF. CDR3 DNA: TGCGCCAGCAGTCCTACCCGGGGCGGGGGGGGCTACGAGCAGTACTTC.

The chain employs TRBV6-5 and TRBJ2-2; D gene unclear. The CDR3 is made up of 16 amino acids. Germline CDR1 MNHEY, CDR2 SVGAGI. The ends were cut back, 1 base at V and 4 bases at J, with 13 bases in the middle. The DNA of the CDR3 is TGTGCCAGCAGTTACTGGGGAACACCGGGCACCGGGGAGCTGTTTTTT. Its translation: CASSYWGTPGTGELFF.

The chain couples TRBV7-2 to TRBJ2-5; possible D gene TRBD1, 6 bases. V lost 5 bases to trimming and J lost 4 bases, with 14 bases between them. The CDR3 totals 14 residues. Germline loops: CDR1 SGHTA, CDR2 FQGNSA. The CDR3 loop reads CASSQGHLIETQYF. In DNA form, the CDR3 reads TGTGCCAGCAGCCAGGGGCACCTAATAGAGACCCAGTACTTC.

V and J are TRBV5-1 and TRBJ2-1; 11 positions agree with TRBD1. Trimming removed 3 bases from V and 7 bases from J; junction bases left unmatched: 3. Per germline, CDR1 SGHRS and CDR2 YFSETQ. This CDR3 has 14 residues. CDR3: CASSWGQGVNEQFF. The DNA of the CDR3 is TGCGCCAGCAGCTGGGGACAGGGGGTAAATGAGCAGTTCTTC.

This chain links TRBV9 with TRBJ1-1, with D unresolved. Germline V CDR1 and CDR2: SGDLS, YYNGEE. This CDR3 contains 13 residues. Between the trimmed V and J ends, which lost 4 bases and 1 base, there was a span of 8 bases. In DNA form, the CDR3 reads TGTGCCAGCAGCCCGTCCTCGAACACTGAAGCTTTCTTT. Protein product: CASSPSSNTEAFF.